The 3 T cell receptor beta chains below were found in one sample sequenced in a study of blood T cell repertoires in COVID-19. The method was immunoSEQ multiplex PCR; TCRdb's version includes in-frame clones alone and lacks a portion of them. Among 130,000 to 150,000 clones, roughly 81% were seen once, and the ten largest hold 8% to 9%. The sequenced material came from peripheral blood. These receptors were taken from a human donor with acute or convalescent COVID-19. The donor label of this sample is uncertain.

This clone has a handful of counts. The chain joins TRBV24-1 to TRBJ2-7, with D tentatively TRBD1 (5 bases). Germline V CDR1 and CDR2: KGHDR, SFDVKD. The length of the CDR3 is 16 residues. Trimming removed 7 bases at V and 6 bases at J, with 24 bases between. CDR3: CATSNYGAPREGEQYF. The CDR3 bases are TGTGCCACCAGCAATTATGGGGCGCCCCGAGAAGGCGAGCAGTACTTC.

The rearrangement uses TRBV5-5 and TRBJ2-1; the D is unclear. V lost 2 bases and J lost 1, with 7 bases in between. Germline lookup yields CDR1 SGHKS and CDR2 YYEKEE (reference sequence). The CDR3 extends over 14 amino acids. In DNA form, the CDR3 reads TGTGCCAGCAGCTTAACACCTTCCTACAATGAGCAGTTCTTC. This sequence encodes CASSLTPSYNEQFF.

This sequence joins TRBV12-3 or TRBV12-4 and TRBJ1-4, with D maybe TRBD1 (5 bases). CDR3 length: 12 amino acids. V lost 3 bases, J lost 10 bases, and 9 bases lay in between. The CDR3 sequence is CASSLGEGKLFF. The DNA for the CDR3 is TGTGCCAGCAGTTTGGGGGAGGGAAAACTGTTTTTT.